This is a list of T cell receptor beta chains from one sample in a study of blood T cells in healthy people across ages. TCRdb analysed the 5' RACE reads with MiXCR anew, one entry per CDR3 protein. The repertoire holds over 600,000 distinct CDR3 sequences, less than 60% seen once, with about a sixth in the top ten. Material for sequencing was blood. The receptors come from a man at least 80 years old in good health. Both conserved end residues are trimmed from each CDR3. D genes are given only for firm matches.

D gene,V gene,CDR3 protein
-,TRBV7-3,ASSLYPTGSSETQY
TRBD1,TRBV20-1,SARGTGVNYGYT
-,TRBV10-2,ASSGAQGGTEAF
TRBD2,TRBV5-1,ASSRSGTSGHNEQF
-,TRBV11-2,ASSLGPEGGQETQY
TRBD1,TRBV9,ASSVSGTGPSYEQY
TRBD2,TRBV7-9,ASSPRGAGDNEQY
-,TRBV5-1,ASRLGQGEYGYT
-,TRBV20-1,SAGKVSGYEQY
-,TRBV29-1,SVEDSQNDWFDYGYT
TRBD1,TRBV3-1,ASSQHTDRGNSPLH